This T cell receptor (beta chain) was sequenced during a study of cytotoxic CD8 clonotypes in ibrutinib-treated CLL. Study-wide context: The samples contained about 250,000 productive templates on average. They also contained an average of about 100,000 productive rearrangements.

TCRdb keeps only in-frame clones here, not all; method: immunoSEQ multiplex PCR. The data hold 11,000 to 15,000 clones, with approximately 60% observed a single time. This specimen was PBMCs, taken before ibrutinib treatment. The origin of this receptor is a human donor with chronic lymphocytic leukemia.

Here the CDR3 DNA reads TGTGCCAGTAAGCAGCTCTCTGGGGCCAACGTCCTGACTTTC. It codes for CASKQLSGANVLTF. The chain uses TRBV19 and TRBJ2-6; D uncertain. Trimming shortened V by 7 bases and J by 0 bases, and 7 bases separated the two germline ends. This CDR3 contains 14 residues. Germline-derived CDR1 and CDR2 are LNHDA and SQIVND (reference sequence).